The source of this T cell receptor beta chain is a study of cytomegalovirus exposure and HLA in healthy donors (dated by TCRdb to the late 2010s). Regarding the study in general: An earlier analysis of several hundred of the donors reported 276 Gb of sequence data and 117 million unique TCR beta sequences obtained from roughly 180 million T cells. Roughly 5 DR-DQ haplotypes were handled as single units for association and clustering because linkage in the cohort was strong. The number of typed donors differed by locus: roughly 629-640 for A, B, C, DRB1 and DQB1; about 520 for DQA1; roughly 600 for DPA1; and approximately 450 for DPB1. Donor age, sex, ethnicity and CMV serostatus were compiled alongside the repertoire data. A later genetic analysis used genome-wide SNP genotypes for 398 of the 666 donors, treating that subset as a discovery cohort. Roughly 300 gigabases of sequencing data and tens of millions of unique TCR sequences made up an early release that covered approximately 650 HLA-typed donors. In the later analysis, no new phenotypic data were used to find candidate immune exposures; instead, reliance was placed on TCR beta sequences and their occurrence across donors. The study was designed to test whether signatures of past pathogen exposure could be identified by cataloging public T cell receptors. Along with the approximately 700-subject first cohort, a separate validation cohort of approximately 110 different subjects was used. Among the roughly 430 genotyped donors, around 79% belonged to the genetic ancestry cluster associated with self-reported Caucasian donors. Class I and class II HLA loci were covered by the typing at four-digit resolution. Every repertoire in the discovery cohort had been generated on one and the same sequencing platform. The study used immunosequencing to profile the T cell repertoires of approximately 630 subjects and linked those repertoires to cytomegalovirus serostatus. A later analysis re-analyzed previously published TCR beta repertoires from 600 to 850 donors and added high-resolution HLA genotyping to study TCR occurrence patterns. High-throughput TCR immunosequencing, statistical association of individual TCRs with disease status, and machine learning were combined to predict cytomegalovirus infection status. An earlier analysis of 500 to 650 of the donors applied high-throughput TCR beta sequencing to assess whether each TCR beta V gene segment acted as functional or pseudogenic. Among around 400 genotyped donors of the cohort, an average of roughly 230,000 unique TCR beta nucleotide sequences was sequenced per donor, of which 15% to 20% were non-productive. Beyond this particular receptor, the publication reports: Correlated functional status among segregating V segments might reflect linkage disequilibrium, but an unknown experimental factor could not be ruled out. In the study, around 160 TCR beta chains were listed as associated with cytomegalovirus. Because HLA typing was unavailable for some donors at each locus, only the typed subset was used in association tests. V-gene and J-gene trimming of TCR beta chains was associated with a missense DCLRE1C variant in a later genetic analysis, and the association was replicated in an independent cohort. The earlier analysis of approximately 540 of the donors excluded about 16 rarely observed V segments, including chromosome 9 orphons, because counts were too low. In a later analysis, TCR association rates were found to vary across HLA loci, with the most associated TCRs seen for DRB1 alleles and the fewest for HLA-C alleles. This cohort had only TCR beta chains sequenced, and the lack of alpha or paired-chain data limited which features could be detected. A few of the identified cytomegalovirus-associated TCR beta chains were confirmed in vitro to be specific for cytomegalovirus antigens. While some public TCRs were present in many individuals, most TCR sequences turned up only very rarely across donors. In both the original and validation cohorts, the classifier was reported to diagnose cytomegalovirus status with high specificity and sensitivity. A further reported finding was that TCR beta sequences accurately predicted the HLA-A and HLA-B alleles for most subjects in the first cohort. In a later genetic analysis, fewer N-insertions in productive TCRs were reported among donors in an Asian-associated ancestry cluster than the roughly 700-donor mean. Roughly uniform sequencing depth across donors was assumed in presence/absence analyses, although this assumption may not hold. When HLA alleles, especially DR and DQ, strongly co-occurred, TCR associations were difficult to assign to individual alleles. A later analysis found that HLA-associated TCR beta chains were more clonally expanded and had lower generation probabilities than equally common non-associated chains. Most CMV-associated TCR beta chains appeared to be HLA-restricted in a later analysis, and the HLA associations seemed to be driven largely by CMV exposure. According to a later analysis, parvovirus B19, influenza, CMV and Epstein-Barr virus appeared linked to several top co-occurrence clusters. At a false discovery rate of 0.05, a later analysis linked some 18,000 TCR beta sequences to specific HLA alleles. The only immune exposure information available for the cohort was CMV serostatus. According to the authors, the approach could potentially be generalized to other disease states and immunological phenotypes. Broadly in line with IMGT annotations, most TCR beta V segments showed up in productive rearrangements about 87% or about 30% of the time in an earlier analysis of some 590 of the donors. The sequencing pipeline was judged likely to have produced a cluster of highly shared sequence variants as a technical artifact.

As concerns this clone: Its specific antigen is unknown. No qualities accompany the bases; no much larger clone lies one base away.

The cohort comprised fewer than 750 healthy bone marrow donors. All cohort members were sampled while nominally healthy, although unrecorded immune exposures were likely present. The donor was CMV seronegative and was included in the group of 352 seronegative cohort members. A peripheral blood sample was collected from each donor, and TCR beta sequencing was performed on peripheral blood mononuclear cells. Genomic DNA was extracted from the blood cell samples with the Qiagen DNeasy Blood Extraction Kit. The library came from the immunoSEQ multiplex PCR assay. For the multiplex PCR, a mixture combining 60 forward primers for TCR Vbeta segments and 13 reverse primers for TCR Jbeta segments was used. The CDR3 region of rearranged TCR beta genes was amplified from genomic DNA with a multiplex PCR assay. The amplified TCR beta libraries were sequenced on the Illumina HiSeq System as 87-base-pair reads. Per the source publication's procedure: A later analysis counted about 80 million unique TCR beta chains across the 650 to 800 repertoires, and 9 million to 14 million of these chains were shared by at least two donors. To remove PCR and sequencing errors, raw reads were error-corrected and collapsed into unique sequences using a nearest-neighbor algorithm that merged closely related sequences. To assign V, D and J gene segments, CDR3 sequences were aligned to IMGT reference sequences. Each retained sequence needed at least a six-nucleotide match to both a V gene segment and a J gene segment. Rearrangements were classified as productive when the CDR3 lacked stop codons and remained in frame with V and J, and all other rearrangements were classified as non-productive. Following IMGT convention, CDR3 was defined as the stretch from the second conserved V-encoded cysteine to the conserved J-encoded phenylalanine. The earlier analysis of about 530 of the donors excluded any sequence lacking an unambiguous match to a single V gene segment. An earlier analysis of 500 to 700 of the donors classified V segments as functional when productive rearrangements were above 56.7% and as segregating when the standard deviation between donors was above 5%. To diagnose cytomegalovirus status from the catalog of TCR beta chain sequences, a statistical classification framework was built. In a later analysis, TCR nucleotide sequences were compared against IMGT/GENE-DB human TR gene sequences so that V and J genes could be assigned. The TCRdist pipeline was used in a later analysis to assign CDR3 sequences and most-parsimonious VDJ recombination scenarios. A later analysis defined each TCR beta chain by its CDR3 amino acid sequence plus V-gene family, and excluded reads lacking a unique V-gene family. In a later analysis, fewer than 650 highly shared, low-generation-probability nucleotide sequences were removed to address suspected cross-contamination and a sequencing artifact. A later analysis calculated a clonal expansion index for each public chain from normalized within-repertoire ranks of inferred template counts. Generation probabilities in a later analysis came from a VDJ recombination model fitted to out-of-frame rearrangements, and those results were checked against IGoR. Hypergeometric tests were used in a later analysis to score TCR-TCR, TCR-HLA and TCR-CMV co-occurrence, with a repertoire-size bias correction applied to the TCR pairs. To estimate false discovery rates, a later analysis permuted the HLA or CMV assignments 20 times. A later analysis grouped co-occurring TCRs with DBSCAN, adding TCRdist sequence similarity when clustering within HLA-allele-positive subsets. Co-occurrence clustering excluded repertoires with fewer than 30,000 or more than 120,000 public chains, plus five with anomalous nucleotide sharing. TCRdb carries this immuneACCESS record with in-frame sequences only. Its versions omit some clonotypes, under half of them owing to an unresolved V gene in the studies checked, with the rest unexplained. V and J calls and clone size are those listed in that table; D and trimming were worked out from the DNA. Present in this sample are over 100,000 clones, over 8% of which were seen just once. Together, the top ten hold 4.5% to 6% of the sample.

The clonotype comes from a man aged 40-49 years in good health and CMV-seronegative. The sequencing sample was made of PBMCs.

The CDR3 loop reads CASSEAGGRQGAYEQYF. Here is the DNA: TGTGCCAGCAGTGAAGCCGGGGGGAGACAGGGGGCGTACGAGCAGTACTTC. The sequence links TRBV2 to TRBJ2-7, with TRBD1 identical over 10 junction bases. Compared with germline, V lacks 0 bases and J lacks 4 bases; bases without a gene match: 9. Including cysteine and phenylalanine, the CDR3 has 17 amino acids. Only the CDR3 portion is preserved as DNA: 51 bases, with reading frame beginning at the first base. As encoded in the germline V gene, CDR1 is SNHLY while CDR2 is FYNNEI.